This paragraph covers one T cell receptor beta chain sequence. Produced via immunoSEQ multiplex PCR; TCRdb's table is partial and in-frame only. This table has about 320,000 clones, about nine tenths appearing once. Researchers sorted participants into cohorts using their self-reported clinical history. The data were taken from a study of blood T cell repertoires in COVID-19. CDR3 length: 15 residues. Germline loops: CDR1 MNHNY, CDR2 SVGAGI (reference sequence). Deletions cut 2 bases from V and 1 base from J, with 6 bases between. Sequencing was carried out using PBMCs or T cells enriched from blood (not recorded which). This chain links TRBV6-6 with TRBJ2-6; D unclear. This sequence originates from a man in his sixties who had recovered from COVID-19. CDR3 nucleotide sequence: TGTGCCAGCAGTTACGTCCAATCTGGGGCCAACGTCCTGACTTTC. This translates into CASSYVQSGANVLTF.